This TCR beta chain was sequenced for a study of T cells in localized non-small cell lung cancer. The length of the CDR3 is 19 residues. The junction had 17 bases not matched to a gene; V was cut back by 6 bases and J by 0 bases. The repertoire was sequenced with immunoSEQ multiplex PCR; TCRdb's copy has only in-frame clones and lacks some. The sample lists about 3,400 clones, around 28% occurring once. This sequence joins TRBV6-7 and TRBJ2-3; TRBD2 agrees at 8 bases. TRBV6-7 has ORF status, its function being uncertain. Sequencing used lung tumor tissue, obtained before any cancer treatment. The clonotype originates from an older female donor with stage I lung adenocarcinoma. The CDR3 sequence is CASSTGRGAQVASTDTQYF. CDR3 DNA sequence: TGTGCCAGCAGCACGGGGCGGGGGGCCCAAGTAGCTAGCACAGATACGCAGTATTTT.